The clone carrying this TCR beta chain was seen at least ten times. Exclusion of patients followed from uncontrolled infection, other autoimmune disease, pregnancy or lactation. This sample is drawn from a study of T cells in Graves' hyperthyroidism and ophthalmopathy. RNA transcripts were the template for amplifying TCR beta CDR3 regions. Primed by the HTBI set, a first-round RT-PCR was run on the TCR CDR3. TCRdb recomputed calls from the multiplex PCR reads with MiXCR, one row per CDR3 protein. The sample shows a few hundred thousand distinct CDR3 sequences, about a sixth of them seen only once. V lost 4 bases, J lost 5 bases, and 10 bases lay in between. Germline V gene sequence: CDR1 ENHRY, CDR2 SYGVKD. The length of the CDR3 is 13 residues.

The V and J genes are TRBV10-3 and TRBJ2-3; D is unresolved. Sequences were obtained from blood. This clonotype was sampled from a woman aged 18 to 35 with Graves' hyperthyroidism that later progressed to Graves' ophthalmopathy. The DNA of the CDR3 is TGTGCCATCAGTGGAAGTACCCTAGATACGCAGTATTTT. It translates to CAISGSTLDTQYF.